The clone carrying this T cell receptor beta chain was counted only a few times. What it binds is not known. The sample belongs to a study of cytomegalovirus exposure and HLA in healthy donors. Study information: Researchers previously reported finding roughly 120 million unique TCR beta sequences from around 200 million T cells. Study conclusions and caveats: In an earlier analysis, about 87% or about 30%: the productive usage of most TCR beta V segments.

Germline loops: CDR1 MGHRA, CDR2 YSYEKL. V was pared by 1 base and J by 7 bases, with 8 bases of the junction left unmatched. The CDR3 consists of 15 residues. The PCR employed 60 Vbeta primers together with 13 Jbeta primers. Libraries were prepared by immunoSEQ multiplex PCR; TCRdb keeps only in-frame clonotypes and omits some of them. The data hold fewer than 150,000 clones, with approximately 80% observed a single time. The receptor was isolated from a man aged 25 to 40 in good health and CMV-seronegative. The material sequenced was PBMCs. The rearrangement joins TRBV4-1 to TRBJ1-2, with 8 bases identical to TRBD1. CDR3 nucleotides: TGCGCCAGCAGCCAAGCACAACAGGGGGTTTTTGGCTACACCTTC. Translated: CASSQAQQGVFGYTF.